The rows below give T cell receptor beta chains drawn from one sample of a study of PD-1 blockade in classical Hodgkin lymphoma. Here immunoSEQ multiplex PCR was the method, and the copy in TCRdb shows in-frame clones only, minus some. The data show roughly 35,000 clones, roughly 90% seen once. The sequences come from CD4+ T cells from blood, collected before the fourth cycle of nivolumab. The receptors shown here come from a human donor with classical Hodgkin lymphoma. CDR3s include the opening cysteine and the closing phenylalanine or tryptophan. A D gene is named only where the DNA matches it firmly. Clone size appears in some rows only: once, few, many, or a class for an expanded clone.

V,J,size,D,CDR3,DNA
TRBV5-1,TRBJ2-1,NA,TRBD2,CASSFRGDEQFF,TGCGCCAGCAGCTTCCGGGGGGATGAGCAGTTCTTC
TRBV6-1,TRBJ1-1,NA,NA,CASKRELNTEAFF,TGTGCCAGCAAAAGGGAATTGAACACTGAAGCTTTCTTT
TRBV27,TRBJ1-4,NA,NA,CASSLYLGGPGSNEKLFF,TGTGCCAGCAGTTTGTATTTGGGGGGCCCGGGGTCTAATGAAAAACTGTTTTTT
TRBV18,TRBJ2-1,NA,TRBD2,CASSPLGLAGGTGNEQFF,TGTGCCAGCTCACCACTGGGACTAGCGGGAGGTACGGGCAATGAGCAGTTCTTC
TRBV27,TRBJ1-1,NA,NA,CASGQQGRTEAFF,TGTGCCAGCGGACAACAGGGACGTACTGAAGCTTTCTTT
TRBV5-1,TRBJ2-5,NA,NA,CASSLVTGAHQETQYF,TGCGCCAGCAGCTTGGTTACGGGGGCCCACCAAGAGACCCAGTACTTC
TRBV19,TRBJ1-1,NA,TRBD1,CASSLQGATEAFF,TGTGCCAGTAGTTTACAGGGGGCAACTGAAGCTTTCTTT
TRBV7-2,TRBJ2-1,NA,NA,CASSLQSQGYNEQFF,TGTGCCAGCAGCTTACAATCCCAGGGCTACAATGAGCAGTTCTTC
TRBV11-3,TRBJ2-5,NA,NA,CASSLQGAETQYF,TGTGCCAGCAGCTTACAAGGGGCAGAGACCCAGTACTTC
TRBV30,TRBJ2-7,NA,NA,CAWSSGPYEQYF,TGTGCCTGGAGTTCAGGGCCCTACGAGCAGTACTTC
TRBV4-1,TRBJ2-5,NA,NA,CASSHLETQYF,TGCGCCAGCAGCCACTTGGAGACCCAGTACTTC
TRBV7-9,TRBJ1-4,NA,TRBD1,CASSYRTGGAPDNEKLFF,TGTGCCAGCAGCTACCGGACAGGGGGCGCCCCGGATAATGAAAAACTGTTTTTT
TRBV10-2,TRBJ1-4,NA,NA,CASSVAEGKLFF,TGCGCCAGCAGTGTCGCAGAGGGAAAACTGTTTTTT
TRBV30,TRBJ1-2,few,TRBD1,CAWSSTGVGYTF,TGTGCCTGGAGTAGTACAGGGGTCGGCTACACCTTC
TRBV7-3,TRBJ1-2,NA,TRBD1,CASSRTGGKVYGYTF,TGTGCCAGCAGCCGGACAGGGGGCAAGGTCTATGGCTACACCTTC
TRBV7-7,TRBJ1-1,NA,NA,CASSLQITNTEAFF,TGTGCCAGCAGCCTCCAGATTACGAACACTGAAGCTTTCTTT
TRBV6-4,TRBJ2-3,NA,NA,CASSDSRYTDTQYF,TGTGCCAGCAGTGACTCTAGATACACAGATACGCAGTATTTT
TRBV7-2,TRBJ1-3,NA,NA,CASSKAGSSGNTIYF,TGTGCCAGCAGCAAAGCAGGTAGCTCTGGAAACACCATATATTTT
TRBV6-6,TRBJ1-5,NA,NA,CASLGFGRRNQPQHF,TGTGCCAGCTTAGGGTTTGGTAGGCGCAATCAGCCCCAGCATTTT
TRBV29-1,TRBJ1-2,NA,NA,CSVGPRGGYTF,TGCAGCGTTGGACCCAGGGGTGGCTACACCTTC
TRBV9,TRBJ2-2,NA,NA,CASSVVENTGELFF,TGTGCCAGCAGCGTTGTAGAGAACACCGGGGAGCTGTTTTTT
TRBV12-1,TRBJ2-1,NA,NA,CASRQRLGSSSYNEQFF,TGTGCCAGCAGACAGCGCCTGGGATCAAGCTCCTACAATGAGCAGTTCTTC
TRBV28,TRBJ1-1,NA,TRBD1,CASSRQGEWVNTEAFF,TGTGCCAGCAGCCGACAGGGGGAGTGGGTGAACACTGAAGCTTTCTTT
TRBV5-3,TRBJ2-5,NA,NA,CARSRDSGGETQYF,TGTGCCAGAAGCCGGGACTCCGGAGGCGAGACCCAGTACTTC
TRBV12-5,TRBJ1-4,NA,NA,CASALGEYGEKLFF,TGTGCTAGTGCCCTGGGGGAATACGGTGAAAAACTGTTTTTT
TRBV7-6,TRBJ2-7,NA,NA,CASSPRGSSYEQYF,TGTGCCAGCAGCCCAAGGGGTAGCTCCTACGAGCAGTACTTC
TRBV10-3,TRBJ1-2,NA,TRBD1,CAISANFGDRDLNYGYTF,TGTGCCATCAGTGCAAACTTCGGGGACAGGGACCTTAACTATGGCTACACCTTC
TRBV10-3,TRBJ2-7,once,TRBD1,CAIRWGPTGDEQYF,TGTGCCATCAGGTGGGGTCCAACAGGGGACGAGCAGTACTTC
TRBV7-6,TRBJ1-2,NA,NA,CASSLGVGYGYTF,TGTGCCAGCAGCTTAGGCGTGGGCTATGGCTACACCTTC
TRBV5-3,TRBJ1-2,few,NA,CARSLRRYTF,TGTGCCAGAAGCCTAAGACGCTACACCTTC
TRBV30,TRBJ1-5,NA,TRBD1,CAWSVARGDQPQHF,TGTGCCTGGAGTGTAGCCAGGGGGGATCAGCCCCAGCATTTT
TRBV6-5,TRBJ1-4,NA,NA,CASSYSSGVGEKLFF,TGTGCCAGCAGTTACTCATCCGGCGTTGGGGAAAAACTGTTTTTT
TRBV6-1,TRBJ2-1,NA,NA,CASSERPGGLNEQFF,TGTGCCAGCAGTGAAAGGCCCGGGGGCCTCAATGAGCAGTTCTTC
TRBV2,TRBJ2-1,NA,TRBD1,CASRPDRGSYREQFF,TGTGCCAGCAGACCCGACAGGGGTTCGTATCGTGAGCAGTTCTTC
TRBV6-1,TRBJ2-7,NA,NA,CASSEGGGPMGEQYF,TGTGCCAGCAGTGAAGGGGGCGGACCGATGGGCGAGCAGTACTTC
TRBV7-9,TRBJ2-1,NA,NA,CASSLPRQNAYNEQFF,TGTGCCAGCAGCTTACCCCGACAGAATGCCTACAATGAGCAGTTCTTC
TRBV7-9,TRBJ2-7,NA,TRBD2,CASSPGLAGVGEQYF,TGTGCCAGCAGCCCAGGACTAGCGGGAGTGGGGGAGCAGTACTTC
TRBV2,TRBJ2-3,NA,NA,CASSRDTQYF,TGTGCCAGCAGTAGGGATACGCAGTATTTT
TRBV5-1,TRBJ2-7,NA,NA,CASSSPYEQYF,TGCGCCAGCAGCTCCCCCTACGAGCAGTACTTC
TRBV5-6,TRBJ2-5,NA,NA,CASSLLPLEAQYF,TGTGCCAGCAGCTTGCTCCCTTTAGAGGCCCAGTACTTC
TRBV7-9,TRBJ1-4,once,NA,CASSLEAGSYEKLFF,TGTGCCAGCAGCTTAGAGGCAGGGAGTTACGAAAAACTGTTTTTT
TRBV28,TRBJ2-5,NA,NA,CASSLSGRGVVKTQYF,TGTGCCAGCAGTTTATCGGGCAGGGGAGTTGTAAAGACCCAGTACTTC
TRBV6-1,TRBJ2-7,NA,TRBD2,CASNIRVAGTKYF,TGTGCCAGCAATATTCGGGTAGCGGGAACGAAGTACTTC
TRBV20-1,TRBJ2-6,NA,NA,CSARDGDVLTF,TGCAGTGCTAGAGATGGGGACGTCCTGACTTTC
TRBV21-1,TRBJ2-5,NA,NA,CAAAKETQYF,TGTGCGGCCGCAAAAGAGACCCAGTACTTC
TRBV12-5,TRBJ2-2,NA,NA,CASGPGPQATLTGELFF,TGTGCTAGTGGTCCCGGCCCACAGGCTACATTAACGGGGGAGCTGTTTTTT
TRBV5-1,TRBJ2-3,NA,TRBD1,CASSQGQGAPLATDTQYF,TGCGCCAGCAGCCAGGGACAGGGGGCCCCTTTGGCCACAGATACGCAGTATTTT
TRBV5-1,TRBJ1-5,NA,NA,CASSLGLSDQPQHF,TGCGCCAGCAGCTTGGGACTTTCGGATCAGCCCCAGCATTTT
TRBV5-1,TRBJ2-2,NA,NA,CASSLLSLTGTGELFF,TGCGCCAGCAGCCTGCTCTCCTTGACAGGCACCGGGGAGCTGTTTTTT
TRBV9,TRBJ2-1,NA,TRBD2,CASSAPPTSGNYNEQFF,TGTGCCAGCAGCGCCCCCCCGACTAGCGGAAACTACAATGAGCAGTTCTTC
TRBV5-1,TRBJ2-7,NA,NA,CASSLGPGQGYEQYF,TGCGCCAGCAGCTTGGGTCCGGGACAAGGCTACGAGCAGTACTTC
TRBV30,TRBJ2-7,once,TRBD2,CAWRPLGLVYEQYF,TGTGCCTGGAGACCGCTGGGACTAGTCTACGAGCAGTACTTC
TRBV6-1,TRBJ2-1,NA,TRBD2,CASLIAGGTNEQFF,TGTGCCAGTCTTATAGCGGGAGGTACCAATGAGCAGTTCTTC
TRBV27,TRBJ2-3,NA,NA,CASRYGGTDTQYF,TGTGCCAGCAGGTACGGAGGCACAGATACGCAGTATTTT
TRBV10-1,TRBJ1-1,NA,NA,CASSVGMDTEAFF,TGCGCCAGCAGTGTGGGAATGGACACTGAAGCTTTCTTT
TRBV28,TRBJ2-7,NA,NA,CASSFATVSYEQYF,TGTGCCAGCAGTTTTGCAACTGTCTCCTACGAGCAGTACTTC
TRBV5-1,TRBJ2-1,NA,TRBD1,CASSYGTGRYNEQFF,TGCGCCAGCAGCTATGGGACAGGGAGATACAATGAGCAGTTCTTC
TRBV7-2,TRBJ1-6,NA,NA,CASSSNSPLHF,TGTGCCAGCAGCTCCAATTCACCCCTCCACTTT